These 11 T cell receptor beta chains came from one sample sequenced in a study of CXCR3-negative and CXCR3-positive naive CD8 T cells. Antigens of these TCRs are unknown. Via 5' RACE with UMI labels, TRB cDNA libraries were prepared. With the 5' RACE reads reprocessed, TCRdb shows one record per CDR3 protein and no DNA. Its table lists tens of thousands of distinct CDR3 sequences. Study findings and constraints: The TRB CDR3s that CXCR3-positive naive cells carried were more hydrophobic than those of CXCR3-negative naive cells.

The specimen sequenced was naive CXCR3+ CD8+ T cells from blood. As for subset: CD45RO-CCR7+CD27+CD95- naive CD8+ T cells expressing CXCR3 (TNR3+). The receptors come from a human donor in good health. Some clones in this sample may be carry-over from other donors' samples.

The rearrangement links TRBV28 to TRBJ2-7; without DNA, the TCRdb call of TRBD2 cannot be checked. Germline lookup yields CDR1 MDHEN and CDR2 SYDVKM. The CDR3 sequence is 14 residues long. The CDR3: CASRAAGLTYEQYF.

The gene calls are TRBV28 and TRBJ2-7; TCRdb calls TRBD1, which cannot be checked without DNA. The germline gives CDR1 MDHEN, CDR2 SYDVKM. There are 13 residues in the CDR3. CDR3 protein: CASSWGTGYEQYF.

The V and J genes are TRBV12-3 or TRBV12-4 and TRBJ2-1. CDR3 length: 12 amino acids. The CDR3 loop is CASSLPTYEQFF.

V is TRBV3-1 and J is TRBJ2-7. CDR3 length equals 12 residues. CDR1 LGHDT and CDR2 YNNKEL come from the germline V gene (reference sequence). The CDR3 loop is CASSRPAGEQYF.

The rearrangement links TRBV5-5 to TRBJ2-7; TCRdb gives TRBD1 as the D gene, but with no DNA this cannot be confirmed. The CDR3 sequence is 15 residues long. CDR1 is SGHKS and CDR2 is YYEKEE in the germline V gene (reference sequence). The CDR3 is CASSTPGQGTYEQYF.

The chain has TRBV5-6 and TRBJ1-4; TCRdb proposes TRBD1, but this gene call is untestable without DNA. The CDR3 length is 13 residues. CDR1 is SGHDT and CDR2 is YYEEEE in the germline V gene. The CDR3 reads CASSTGQSYRLFF.

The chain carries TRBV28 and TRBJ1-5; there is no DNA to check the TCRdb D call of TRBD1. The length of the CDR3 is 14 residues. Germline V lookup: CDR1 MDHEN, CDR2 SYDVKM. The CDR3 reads CASRLWRRDQPQHF.

Here the CDR3 reads CASSQGTGQEKLFF. V is TRBV6-5 and J is TRBJ1-4; TCRdb selects TRBD1, and the lack of DNA leaves this call unchecked. From germline, CDR1 is MNHEY and CDR2 SVGAGI. This CDR3 is built from 14 residues.

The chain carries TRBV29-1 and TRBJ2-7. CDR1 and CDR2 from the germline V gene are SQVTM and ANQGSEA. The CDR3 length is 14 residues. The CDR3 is CSGQVSGSSYEQYF.

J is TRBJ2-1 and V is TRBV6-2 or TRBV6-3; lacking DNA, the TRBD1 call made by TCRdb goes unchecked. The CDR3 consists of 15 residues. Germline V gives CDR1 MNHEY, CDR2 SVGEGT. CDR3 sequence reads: CASSYGGGNYNEQFF.

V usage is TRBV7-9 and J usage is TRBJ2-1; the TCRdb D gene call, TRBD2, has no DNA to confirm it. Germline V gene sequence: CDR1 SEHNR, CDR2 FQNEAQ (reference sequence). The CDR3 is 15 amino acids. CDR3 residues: CASSFRTSGYNEQFF.